A single sample gave rise to the 13 T cell receptor beta chains below, sequenced in a study of HIV-infected children after antiretroviral therapy interruption. The TCR library was built from RNA with a 3' RACE protocol and unique molecular identifiers. TCRdb re-called the 3' RACE reads through MiXCR, storing one row per CDR3 protein. The table lists about 50,000 distinct CDR3 sequences, around 4.1% of them singletons, with 0.7% in the top ten. Treatment meaning: PENTA 11 planned treatment interruption arm or continuous ART arm. The sequences come from CD45RA+ CD4+ T cells from PBMCs, pooled from several time points, collected from a donor given antiretroviral therapy, either interrupted or continuous. The subset is: naive CD4+ CD45RA+ CD45RO- T cells. All receptors come from a pool of human donors with HIV.

This clonotype showed up many times. The chain couples TRBV12-3 or TRBV12-4 to TRBJ2-5, with unresolved D. V dropped 4 bases and J dropped 1 base, with 10 bases sitting between them. This CDR3 comprises 14 residues. In nucleotides, the CDR3 is TGTGCCAGCAGTTCCTCACTGGCCCAAGAGACCCAGTACTTC. Encoded protein: CASSSSLAQETQYF.

This clonotype came up a few times. CDR3 amino acids: CASSLGQDALGGAFF. CDR3 sequence (DNA): TGCGCCAGCAGCTTGGGACAGGATGCTCTCGGTGGAGCTTTCTTT. The V call is TRBV5-1, the J call TRBJ1-1, with a possible D match to TRBD1 (6 bases). The V and J ends lost 0 bases and 10 bases respectively, with 19 bases between them. Germline CDR1 and CDR2: SGHRS and YFSETQ. CDR3 length: 15 residues.

At least ten counts were recorded for this clonotype. V gene TRBV30 combines with J gene TRBJ1-3; unclear D gene. CDR1 and CDR2 from the germline V gene are GTSNPN and SVGIG (reference sequence). The V and J ends lost 7 bases and 0 bases respectively, with 7 bases between them. The CDR3 has 12 amino acids. The CDR3 DNA reads TGTGCCTTGACACCCTCTGGAAACACCATATATTTT. Encoded protein: CALTPSGNTIYF.

This clonotype was recorded at least ten times. The J gene is TRBJ1-3, the V gene TRBV28; 7 bases align to TRBD1. This CDR3 contains 15 residues. Germline V gives CDR1 MDHEN, CDR2 SYDVKM. V was clipped by 8 bases and J by 0 bases; unmatched bases: 7. CDR3 DNA: TGTGCCAGCTCGGTGGGACAGAGCTCTGGAAACACCATATATTTT. Its protein is CASSVGQSSGNTIYF. The whole variable domain, remainder taken from reference TRBV28 and TRBJ1-3, is DVKVTQSSRYLVKRTGEKVFLECVQDMDHENMFWYRQDPGLGLRLIYFSYDVKMKEKGDIPEGYSVSREKKERFSLILESASTNQTSMYLCASSVGQSSGNTIYFGEGSWLTVV.

This clonotype was seen many times. Here the CDR3 DNA reads TGTGCCAGCGCCGACGGGACAGTCCACGAGCAGTACTTC. Protein product: CASADGTVHEQYF. This chain uses TRBV2 with TRBJ2-7; 7 nucleotides line up with TRBD1. J lost 5 bases, V lost 8 bases, and 9 bases had no gene match. The germline V gene encodes CDR1 SNHLY and CDR2 FYNNEI. CDR3 length equals 13 residues.

The genes are TRBV20-1 and TRBJ2-1; 11 nucleotides line up with TRBD2. CDR1 is DFQATT, CDR2 SNEGSKA, per germline (reference sequence). The CDR3 consists of 16 residues. The V segment lost 5 bases and the J segment 10 bases; nucleotides outside the gene matches: 16. The CDR3 is CSAYHRGSGGAREQFF. For the CDR3, the DNA is TGCAGTGCTTACCACCGGGGTAGCGGGGGGGCCCGGGAGCAGTTCTTC.

This clonotype showed up many times. The chain employs TRBV6-2 or TRBV6-3 and TRBJ1-6; no clear D. CDR3 length: 15 amino acids. From germline, CDR1 is MNHEY and CDR2 SVGEGT. V was cut by 2 bases and J by 3 bases, with 8 bases left in between. The CDR3 bases are TGTGCCAGCAGTTACCGACCGAGCTATAATTCACCCCTCCACTTT. This encodes CASSYRPSYNSPLHF.

The chain joins TRBV30 to TRBJ1-5; TRBD1 is a possible D gene (6 bases). CDR3 size: 14 residues. Germline values: CDR1 GTSNPN, CDR2 SVGIG (reference sequence). V gave up 2 bases and J gave up 3 bases, with 11 bases separating them. The CDR3 spells CAWSNTGTNQPQHF. The CDR3 coding sequence is TGTGCCTGGAGTAACACAGGGACCAATCAGCCCCAGCATTTT.

This clonotype was seen at least ten times. The rearrangement links TRBV24-1 to TRBJ1-1, with 7 bases fitting TRBD1. CDR1 is KGHDR, CDR2 SFDVKD, per germline. The CDR3 spans 13 residues. J lost 5 bases, V lost 1 base, and 0 bases had no gene match. The CDR3 region is CATSDFRGTEAFF. The DNA of the CDR3 is TGTGCCACCAGTGATTTCAGGGGGACTGAAGCTTTCTTT.

The V call is TRBV7-9, the J call TRBJ1-3; D is ambiguous. The germline CDR1 and CDR2 sequences are SEHNR and FQNEAQ (reference sequence). The CDR3 sequence is 17 residues long. Trimming shortened V by 1 base and J by 0 bases, and 13 bases separated the two germline ends. CDR3 amino acids: CASSLEISGSSGNTIYF. The CDR3 DNA sequence: TGTGCCAGCAGCTTAGAAATATCCGGCTCCTCTGGAAACACCATATATTTT.

This clonotype was detected only a few times. The chain recombines TRBV2 with TRBJ2-1; D uncertain. Germline V CDR1 and CDR2: SNHLY, FYNNEI. The CDR3 is 13 residues long. V was pared by 1 base and J by 5 bases, with 6 bases between. CDR3 nucleotides: TGTGCCAGCAGTGAAGTTCGACACAATGAGCAGTTCTTC. Translating it yields CASSEVRHNEQFF.

This clonotype was seen ten or more times. V and J are TRBV18 and TRBJ1-1; D is unresolved. The CDR3 sequence is 13 residues long. The V end lost 4 bases, the J end lost 1 base, and 7 bases lay between the germline ends. CDR1 and CDR2 from the germline V gene are KGHSH and LQKENI. CDR3 DNA: TGTGCCAGCTCACTCCAGGCGAACACTGAAGCTTTCTTT. The encoded protein is CASSLQANTEAFF.

This clonotype was counted many times. The chain has TRBV5-5 and TRBJ2-3; possibly TRBD1 or TRBD2 for D (7 bases each). The CDR3 runs 14 residues. CDR1 and CDR2 (germline): SGHKS, YYEKEE (reference sequence). V dropped 6 bases and J dropped 3 bases, with 14 bases sitting between them. CDR3 protein: CASINRGGTDTQYF. The CDR3 bases are TGTGCCAGCATCAACAGGGGAGGGACAGATACGCAGTATTTT.